The 19 T cell receptor beta chains below were found in one sample sequenced in a study of OX40 agonist ivuxolimab in advanced cancers. The data were produced by immunoSEQ multiplex PCR, yet TCRdb's version contains in-frame clones alone and is incomplete. The repertoire includes about 71,000 clones, about 93% of them detected once, and more than 15% sits in the top ten. Sequences were derived from CD4+ or CD8+ T cells sorted from blood, sampled in a trial of the OX40 agonist ivuxolimab. Source of these receptors: an adult with an advanced solid tumor such as melanoma, head and neck, liver or kidney cancer.

The chain has TRBV6-5 and TRBJ2-7; 9 bases fit TRBD1. There are 13 residues in the CDR3. Germline assignment: CDR1 MNHEY and CDR2 SVGAGI. The V gene end was trimmed by 5 bases and the J gene end by 9 bases; junction bases not matched to a gene: 8. CDR3 amino acids: CASSDGTGMMQYF. The CDR3 DNA sequence: TGTGCCAGCAGTGACGGGACAGGGATGATGCAGTACTTC.

This clone was found once. The rearrangement uses TRBV19 and TRBJ2-7; no reliable D call. The V gene lost 5 bases and the J gene lost 0 bases, with 8 bases spanning the gap. Per the germline V gene, CDR1 is LNHDA and CDR2 is SQIVND (reference sequence). The CDR3 covers 13 residues. CDR3: CASSSGPSYEQYF. The DNA for the CDR3 is TGTGCCAGTAGTTCAGGACCCTCCTACGAGCAGTACTTC.

This clone was observed a single time. The chain carries TRBV5-4 and TRBJ2-1, with TRBD2 matching 9 bases. The germline CDR1 and CDR2 sequences are SGHNT and YYREEE (reference sequence). After removal of 1 base from V and 3 bases from J, the junction contained 2 bases not matched to a gene. The CDR3 sequence is 15 residues long. DNA for the CDR3: TGTGCCAGCAGCTTGAGCGGGGGGCGCTACAATGAGCAGTTCTTC. Its translation: CASSLSGGRYNEQFF.

The table lists this clone with a count of one. The rearrangement uses TRBV27 and TRBJ1-1; weak D call: TRBD1 (5 bases). This CDR3 has 16 residues. Germline V gene data show CDR1 as MNHEY and CDR2 as SMNVEV (reference sequence). Trimming left V 0 bases short and J 1 base short, with 12 bases between. CDR3 DNA: TGTGCCAGCAGTTTATCCCCTGCGGGGGGGAACACTGAAGCTTTCTTT. The encoded protein is CASSLSPAGGNTEAFF.

This rearrangement joins TRBV5-1 to TRBJ2-1; D ambiguous. The CDR3 totals 14 residues. Looked up from germline, CDR1 is SGHRS and CDR2 is YFSETQ. V was shortened by 0 bases and J by 6 bases, with 10 bases between the two germline ends. CDR3 sequence reads: CASSLAGPSNEQFF. The CDR3 coding sequence is TGCGCCAGCAGCTTGGCCGGTCCAAGCAATGAGCAGTTCTTC.

Comments on this clone: The same CDR3 also results from other DNA sequences found in this sample. V is TRBV27 and J is TRBJ2-7, with unresolved D. The CDR3 is 11 amino acids. V was pared by 3 bases and J by 4 bases, with 4 bases between. Per germline, CDR1 MNHEY and CDR2 SMNVEV (reference sequence). The CDR3 protein is CASSLGYEQYF. CDR3 coding DNA: TGTGCCAGCAGTTTGGGGTACGAGCAGTACTTC.

The rearrangement uses TRBV19 and TRBJ2-7; D gene ambiguous. V gave up 5 bases and J gave up 3 bases, with 14 bases separating them. Per germline, CDR1 LNHDA and CDR2 SQIVND (reference sequence). This CDR3 has 14 amino acids. CDR3 DNA sequence: TGTGCCAGTAGTGCTTCCCCCGGCGTCTACGAGCAGTACTTC. This sequence encodes CASSASPGVYEQYF.

The gene calls are TRBV6-5 and TRBJ2-1, with D possibly matching TRBD2 (6 bases). V was shortened by 6 bases and J by 5 bases, with 14 bases between the two germline ends. The CDR3 loop spans 14 amino acids. The germline gives CDR1 MNHEY, CDR2 SVGAGI. The CDR3 DNA sequence: TGTGCCAGCAGCCAACTGCGGGGCCACAATGAGCAGTTCTTC. As protein: CASSQLRGHNEQFF.

V and J are TRBV5-1 and TRBJ1-2; no firm D call. The ends were cut back, 0 bases at V and 8 bases at J, with 11 bases in the middle. In germline, CDR1 is SGHRS, CDR2 YFSETQ. This CDR3 has 13 amino acids. CDR3 coding DNA: TGCGCCAGCAGCTTGGCCGGGAGAGGGGGCTACACCTTC. Protein product: CASSLAGRGGYTF.

This chain uses TRBV19 with TRBJ1-5, with D hard to call. The germline V and J ends were trimmed by 7 bases and 3 bases, with 10 bases remaining between them. The CDR3 spans 13 residues. CDR1 and CDR2 (germline): LNHDA, SQIVND (reference sequence). The CDR3 spells CASTVGYNQPQHF. The CDR3 DNA reads TGTGCCAGTACGGTCGGGTACAATCAGCCCCAGCATTTT.

The rearrangement joins TRBV18 to TRBJ1-2; possibly TRBD1 for D (6 bases). Per germline, CDR1 KGHSH and CDR2 LQKENI. The CDR3 is made up of 16 amino acids. Trimming cost V 3 bases and J 8 bases, with 22 bases left between them. The CDR3 spells CASSPRGTGAAGGYTF. In DNA form, the CDR3 reads TGTGCCAGCTCACCCCGGGGGACGGGGGCCGCGGGAGGCTACACCTTC.

In DNA form, the CDR3 reads TGTGCCAGCAGCTTGCGGGGGGACCTCTACGAGCAGTACTTC. Protein: CASSLRGDLYEQYF. V is TRBV5-6 and J is TRBJ2-7, with 7 bases identical to TRBD2. The trim removed 1 base at V and 3 bases at J, leaving 4 bases unmatched. Germline V lookup: CDR1 SGHDT, CDR2 YYEEEE. The length of the CDR3 is 14 residues. The variable domain in full, completed from reference TRBV5-6 and TRBJ2-7, reads DAGVTQSPTHLIKTRGQQVTLRCSPKSGHDTVSWYQQALGQGPQFIFQYYEEEERQRGNFPDRFSGHQFPNYSSELNVNALLLGDSALYLCASSLRGDLYEQYFGPGTRLTVT.

V and J are TRBV29-1 and TRBJ2-5; 9 positions match TRBD2. Per the germline V gene, CDR1 is SQVTM and CDR2 is ANQGSEA. The CDR3 has 17 amino acids. J lost 4 bases, V lost 3 bases, and 15 bases had no gene match. CDR3 nucleotides: TGCAGCGTTGACGGCGAGCGGGAGGTTTCCAATTCAGAGACCCAGTACTTC. Its translation: CSVDGEREVSNSETQYF. The variable domain in full, completed from reference TRBV29-1 and TRBJ2-5, reads SAVISQKPSRDICQRGTSLTIQCQVDSQVTMMFWYRQQPGQSLTLIATANQGSEATYESGFVIDKFPISRPNLTFSTLTVSNMSPEDSSIYLCSVDGEREVSNSETQYFGPGTRLLVL.

The chain combines TRBV7-9 with TRBJ2-7; 10 bases map to TRBD1. The CDR3 length is 16 residues. From germline, CDR1 is SEHNR and CDR2 FQNEAQ (reference sequence). The V and J ends lost 6 bases and 4 bases, in that order; junction bases with no gene match: 12. The CDR3 sequence: CASSVAGDRGLYEQYF. CDR3 nucleotide sequence: TGTGCCAGCAGTGTGGCGGGGGACAGGGGACTGTACGAGCAGTACTTC.

V gene TRBV9 combines with J gene TRBJ2-7; D is undetermined. The CDR3 sequence is 14 residues long. V lost 0 bases, J lost 2 bases, and 9 bases lay in between. Germline V gene sequence: CDR1 SGDLS, CDR2 YYNGEE. The CDR3 DNA sequence: TGTGCCAGCAGCGTAGATGACATTACCTACGAGCAGTACTTC. Amino acids: CASSVDDITYEQYF.

This clone was observed a single time. The chain is built from TRBV2 and TRBJ2-7; TRBD2 is a possible D gene (6 bases). V was trimmed by 9 bases and J by 3 bases, leaving 12 bases between them. Looked up from germline, CDR1 is SNHLY and CDR2 is FYNNEI. CDR3 length: 12 residues. The CDR3 loop is CARGTGNYEQYF. CDR3 sequence (DNA): TGTGCCAGGGGGACTGGGAACTACGAGCAGTACTTC. The full variable domain, its missing parts supplied by reference TRBV2 and TRBJ2-7, is EPEVTQTPSHQVTQMGQEVILRCVPISNHLYFYWYRQILGQKVEFLVSFYNNEISEKSEIFDDQFSVERPDGSNFTLKIRSTKLEDSAMYFCARGTGNYEQYFGPGTRLTVT.

This rearrangement joins TRBV7-9 to TRBJ1-4, with D perhaps matching TRBD1 (6 bases). This CDR3 spans 16 amino acids. The V gene's germline CDR1 is SEHNR and CDR2 FQNEAQ (reference sequence). Between the trimmed V and J ends, which lost 5 bases and 5 bases, there was a span of 18 bases. The CDR3 DNA sequence: TGTGCCAGCAGCAACCCAACAGGGTCCATGAATGAAAAACTGTTTTTT. The encoded protein is CASSNPTGSMNEKLFF.

The J gene is TRBJ1-2, the V gene TRBV27; no reliable D call. Germline-derived CDR1 and CDR2 are MNHEY and SMNVEV (reference sequence). V lost 3 bases and J 4 bases, leaving 21 bases between the germline ends. The CDR3 totals 17 residues. This CDR3 is CASSLGVRARHLYGYTF. CDR3 nucleotides: TGTGCCAGCAGTTTGGGAGTTCGGGCACGCCACCTCTATGGCTACACCTTC.

The V gene is TRBV6-5, the J gene TRBJ2-5; TRBD1 matches at 7 bases. The CDR3 runs 13 residues. After removal of 6 bases from V and 3 bases from J, the junction contained 4 bases not matched to a gene. In germline, CDR1 is MNHEY, CDR2 SVGAGI. CDR3: CASRPGGKETQYF. The DNA for the CDR3 is TGTGCCAGCAGACCAGGGGGTAAAGAGACCCAGTACTTC.